The clone carrying this T cell receptor (beta chain) was observed a few times. In assigning cohorts, the study relied on participant-reported clinical history. Recovered status applied to Cohort 3 donors who had two consecutive negative PCRs. It also applied to those with clearance or with symptom resolution. The data derive from a study of blood T cell repertoires in COVID-19. In the study overall: The United States, Italy and Spain supplied acute and convalescent COVID-19 samples.

This CDR3 is 12 amino acids long. Trimming removed 5 bases at V and 4 bases at J, with 6 bases between. The germline CDR1 and CDR2 sequences are MNHEY and SVGAGI. Per the original methods: Reference gene primer amplification gave nucleated cell count estimates. Measured with immunoSEQ multiplex PCR; TCRdb has only the in-frame clones, and not every one. That table is the source of V, J and clone size, and D and trimming were worked out from the DNA. The sample comprises more than 350,000 clones, around nine tenths of which are singletons, and around 10% rests with the top ten. Sequencing was carried out using PBMCs or T cells enriched from blood (not recorded which). The source is a woman aged 50 to 65 who had recovered from COVID-19. The rearrangement uses TRBV6-5 and TRBJ2-1; a weak D match, TRBD1 (5 bases). This CDR3 reads CASSRQYNEQFF. The CDR3 DNA is TGTGCCAGCAGTCGACAGTACAATGAGCAGTTCTTC.